Following are 25 T cell receptor beta chains from one sample sequenced in a study of a mutant IDH1 vaccine in newly diagnosed glioma. Here immunoSEQ multiplex PCR was the method, and the copy in TCRdb shows in-frame clones only, minus some. The repertoire holds about 120,000 clones, roughly 78% seen once, with approximately 5% in the top ten. Time point here: week 11, during vaccination. Vaccinated patients received 300 ug of mutant IDH1 20-mer peptide per dose, with topical imiquimod. Their antigen targets remain unknown. The sequencing used PBMCs, collected from a glioma patient whose treatment included an IDH1 peptide vaccine. These receptors originate from a man in his forties with glioma.

The rearrangement links TRBV28 to TRBJ2-7; 10 bases map to TRBD2. The V gene end was trimmed by 4 bases and the J gene end by 6 bases; junction bases not matched to a gene: 6. The germline gives CDR1 MDHEN, CDR2 SYDVKM. CDR3 length equals 14 residues. The CDR3: CASSYTSGTGEQYF. The CDR3 DNA follows: TGTGCCAGCAGTTATACTAGCGGGACGGGCGAGCAGTACTTC.

The gene calls are TRBV19 and TRBJ1-5; 7 bases match TRBD1. V lost 3 bases and J lost 3; bases outside the gene matches: 8. Germline CDR1 and CDR2: LNHDA and SQIVND (reference sequence). This CDR3 contains 16 residues. CDR3: CASSIETGMANQPQHF. CDR3 in DNA: TGTGCCAGTAGTATCGAGACAGGGATGGCCAATCAGCCCCAGCATTTT.

The rearrangement uses TRBV6-1 and TRBJ2-5; 12 bases agree with TRBD2. CDR1 is MNHNS, CDR2 SASEGT, per germline. The trim removed 6 bases at V and 1 base at J, leaving 3 bases unmatched. The CDR3 contains 15 residues. The CDR3 sequence is CASSLAGGIQETQYF. The CDR3 DNA sequence: TGTGCCAGCAGCCTAGCGGGGGGGATCCAAGAGACCCAGTACTTC.

This clone was detected only a few times. The chain carries TRBV5-1 and TRBJ1-3, with a possible D match to TRBD1 (5 bases). The V end lost 4 bases, the J end lost 2 bases, and 16 bases lay between the germline ends. The germline V gene has CDR1 SGHRS and CDR2 YFSETQ. This CDR3 has 16 residues. For the CDR3, the DNA is TGCGCCAGCAGCCTTGGGCCCGGGGGTCCTGGAAACACCATATATTTT. Amino acid sequence: CASSLGPGGPGNTIYF.

The chain recombines TRBV30 with TRBJ2-2; D gene uncertain. Trimming pared 2 bases from V and 5 bases from J, leaving 6 bases between. CDR3 length: 12 amino acids. Germline CDR1 reads GTSNPN; CDR2 reads SVGIG (reference sequence). CDR3 bases: TGTGCCTGGAGTCGGAGTACCGGGGAGCTGTTTTTT. It translates to CAWSRSTGELFF.

J is TRBJ2-1 and V is TRBV9; D might be TRBD2 (6 bases). The CDR3 consists of 16 residues. V lost 2 bases to trimming and J lost 5 bases, with 17 bases between them. CDR1 SGDLS and CDR2 YYNGEE come from the germline V gene. The CDR3 coding sequence is TGTGCCAGCAGCGTGGGGGATCGGGAGACCCACAATGAGCAGTTCTTC. Translation gives CASSVGDRETHNEQFF. Complete variable domain (other parts from reference TRBV9 and TRBJ2-1): DSGVTQTPKHLITATGQRVTLRCSPRSGDLSVYWYQQSLDQGLQFLIQYYNGEERAKGNILERFSAQQFPDLHSELNLSSLELGDSALYFCASSVGDRETHNEQFFGPGTRLTVL.

The genes are TRBV21-1 and TRBJ2-5; the DNA was not used to check the table's D call, TRBD1. TRBV21-1 is flagged as a pseudogene. This CDR3 is 14 amino acids long. The CDR3 DNA sequence: TGTGCCAGCAGCAATAAACAGATCCAAGAGACCCAGTACTTC. Protein: CASSNKQIQETQYF.

The chain is built from TRBV7-9 and TRBJ2-6, with no clear D. The CDR3 consists of 15 residues. Trimming shortened V by 0 bases and J by 3 bases, and 6 bases separated the two germline ends. Per the germline V gene, CDR1 is SEHNR and CDR2 is FQNEAQ (reference sequence). The chain's CDR3 is CASSLAGGGANVLTF. DNA of the CDR3: TGTGCCAGCAGCTTAGCCGGTGGTGGGGCCAACGTCCTGACTTTC.

This chain joins TRBV18 and TRBJ2-4, with unresolved D. The CDR3 is 15 residues long. V shed 2 bases and J shed 2 bases, with 10 bases lying between them. CDR1 is KGHSH, CDR2 LQKENI, per germline. This chain's CDR3 is CASSPLTDPKNIQYF. CDR3 DNA sequence: TGTGCCAGCTCACCATTAACAGACCCCAAAAACATTCAGTACTTC.

The chain is built from TRBV6-4 and TRBJ2-5; 7 bases are a match to TRBD2. The CDR3 covers 16 residues. Germline CDR1 reads MRHNA; CDR2 reads SNTAGT. Trimming cost V 0 bases and J 5 bases; bases outside gene matches: 9. The CDR3: CASSDSLGLVTETQYF. CDR3 nucleotide sequence: TGTGCCAGCAGTGACTCTTTAGGACTAGTTACGGAGACCCAGTACTTC.

J is TRBJ2-3 and V is TRBV30; TRBD2 matches at 13 bases. Germline V gene lookup returns CDR1 GTSNPN and CDR2 SVGIG (reference sequence). The length of the CDR3 is 16 residues. V lost 0 bases, J lost 3 bases, and 3 bases stayed unmatched. The CDR3 sequence: CAWSVPTSGRTDTQYF. CDR3 nucleotide sequence: TGTGCCTGGAGTGTCCCGACTAGCGGGAGGACAGATACGCAGTATTTT.

The chain links TRBV6-6 to TRBJ2-7, with 8 bases fitting TRBD1. The CDR3 length is 14 residues. CDR1 is MNHNY and CDR2 is SVGAGI in the germline V gene (reference sequence). V lost 2 bases to trimming and J lost 4 bases; unmatched junction nucleotides: 4. The DNA for the CDR3 is TGTGCCAGCAGTTACCAACAGGGGGTATACGAGCAGTACTTC. Residues: CASSYQQGVYEQYF.

The gene calls are TRBV5-4 and TRBJ1-4; 8 nucleotides line up with TRBD1. Losses at the gene ends were 4 bases for V and 8 bases for J; bases not matched to a gene: 7. This CDR3 has 14 amino acids. Germline V gene data show CDR1 as SGHNT and CDR2 as YYREEE (reference sequence). The CDR3 DNA follows: TGTGCCAGCAGCACGGACAGGGTTGGGGAAAAACTGTTTTTT. Encoded protein: CASSTDRVGEKLFF.

This sequence joins TRBV7-8 and TRBJ1-5, with a weak D call TRBD1 (6 bases). Germline-derived CDR1 and CDR2 are SGHVS and FQNEAQ. V was trimmed by 0 bases and J by 2 bases, leaving 11 bases between them. CDR3 size: 16 residues. The CDR3, as DNA: TGTGCCAGCAGCTTAGCCGGGACATCAGGCAATCAGCCCCAGCATTTT. This codes for CASSLAGTSGNQPQHF.

This clone was seen a few times. The chain joins TRBV4-1 to TRBJ1-5; tentatively, D is TRBD1 (5 bases). V was pared by 0 bases and J by 4 bases, with 13 bases between. This CDR3 has 16 residues. CDR1 and CDR2 (germline): MGHRA, YSYEKL. CDR3 in amino acids: CASSQDGAGKNQPQHF. DNA for the CDR3: TGCGCCAGCAGCCAAGATGGGGCAGGGAAGAATCAGCCCCAGCATTTT.

The rearrangement joins TRBV25-1 to TRBJ1-2; D possibly corresponds to TRBD1 (5 bases). CDR1 is MGHDK, CDR2 SYGVNS, per germline. This CDR3 spans 13 amino acids. V gave up 5 bases and J gave up 1 base, with 8 bases separating them. CDR3 sequence reads: CASSPQGNYGYTF. The CDR3 DNA follows: TGTGCCAGCAGTCCGCAGGGTAACTATGGCTACACCTTC.

The CDR3 loop reads CASHRDRGDTQYF. For the CDR3, the DNA is TGTGCCAGCCACCGGGACAGGGGTGATACGCAGTATTTT. V usage is TRBV27 and J usage is TRBJ2-3; 10 bases line up with TRBD1. After removal of 8 bases from V and 6 bases from J, the junction contained 5 bases not matched to a gene. CDR1 and CDR2 (germline): MNHEY, SMNVEV (reference sequence). The CDR3 covers 13 residues.

The chain has TRBV5-6 and TRBJ2-5; the match to TRBD2 covers 9 bases. V lost 1 base and J lost 5; bases outside the gene matches: 0. Per germline, CDR1 SGHDT and CDR2 YYEEEE. CDR3 size: 13 residues. The chain's CDR3 is CASSLTSGETQYF. The CDR3, as DNA: TGTGCCAGCAGCTTGACTAGCGGGGAGACCCAGTACTTC. The full variable domain, its missing parts supplied by reference TRBV5-6 and TRBJ2-5, is DAGVTQSPTHLIKTRGQQVTLRCSPKSGHDTVSWYQQALGQGPQFIFQYYEEEERQRGNFPDRFSGHQFPNYSSELNVNALLLGDSALYLCASSLTSGETQYFGPGTRLLVL.

J is TRBJ1-6 and V is TRBV7-9, with D uncertain. V gave up 5 bases and J gave up 1 base, with 18 bases separating them. The CDR3 runs to 18 residues. Germline V CDR1 and CDR2: SEHNR, FQNEAQ (reference sequence). CDR3 loop: CASSPPASKTSYNSPLHF. In nucleotides, the CDR3 is TGTGCCAGCAGCCCCCCGGCTAGCAAGACTTCCTATAATTCACCCCTCCACTTT.

The chain couples TRBV25-1 to TRBJ2-7; 7 nucleotides agree with TRBD2. Trimming at V came to 5 bases and at J to 0 bases, leaving 7 bases not matched to a gene. Germline lookup yields CDR1 MGHDK and CDR2 SYGVNS. The CDR3 spans 15 residues. CDR3 coding DNA: TGTGCCAGCAGTTCCCCGGGCGGGGGCTCCTACGAGCAGTACTTC. Its protein product is CASSSPGGGSYEQYF.

The V call is TRBV11-3, the J call TRBJ2-1; D assignment may be TRBD1 or TRBD2 (5 bases each). Germline values: CDR1 SGHNT, CDR2 YENEEA. The CDR3 totals 13 residues. CDR3 amino acids: CASKSGGGNEQFF. CDR3 DNA: TGTGCGAGTAAAAGTGGGGGTGGAAATGAGCAGTTCTTC. The entire variable domain, with the rest obtained from reference TRBV11-3 and TRBJ2-1, is as follows: EAGVVQSPRYKIIEKKQPVAFWCNPISGHNTLYWYLQNLGQGPELLIRYENEEAVDDSQLPKDRFSAERLKGVDSTLKIQPAELGDSAVYLCASKSGGGNEQFFGPGTRLTVL.

In the case of this clone: At one boundary the junction diverges from the germline segment, which might be a read error. The chain carries TRBV30 and TRBJ2-3, with TRBD2 as a possible D gene (6 bases). Germline CDR1 GTSNPN, CDR2 SVGIG (reference sequence). The length of the CDR3 is 14 residues. In DNA, the CDR3 is TGTGCCTGGGGTGTAGGGCAGGGAGGAGATACGCAGTATTTT. Translated: CAWGVGQGGDTQYF.

The CDR3 region is CASSRGTGQETQYF. The CDR3 DNA follows: TGTGCCAGCAGTAGGGGGACAGGACAAGAGACCCAGTACTTC. This sequence joins TRBV6-5 and TRBJ2-5; TRBD1 matches at 8 bases. The CDR3 loop spans 14 amino acids. J was trimmed by 2 bases and V by 5 bases; bases with no gene match: 4. In germline, CDR1 is MNHEY, CDR2 SVGAGI.

CDR3 region: CASTRQTSGNTIYF. CDR3 nucleotide sequence: TGTGCCAGTACTCGACAGACCTCTGGAAACACCATATATTTT. This chain connects TRBV19 to TRBJ1-3, with D possibly matching TRBD1 (5 bases). V was cut by 7 bases and J by 0 bases, with 10 bases left in between. The CDR3 is 14 residues long. Germline V gene lookup returns CDR1 LNHDA and CDR2 SQIVND (reference sequence).

The rearrangement links TRBV28 to TRBJ2-7; perhaps D is TRBD1 or TRBD2 (5 bases each). The CDR3 loop spans 16 amino acids. Trimming took 5 bases from V and 0 from J, leaving 17 bases between them. The germline V gene has CDR1 MDHEN and CDR2 SYDVKM. CDR3 sequence: CASSETGPTSSYEQYF. CDR3 nucleotide sequence: TGTGCCAGCAGTGAGACGGGACCAACCTCCTCCTACGAGCAGTACTTC.